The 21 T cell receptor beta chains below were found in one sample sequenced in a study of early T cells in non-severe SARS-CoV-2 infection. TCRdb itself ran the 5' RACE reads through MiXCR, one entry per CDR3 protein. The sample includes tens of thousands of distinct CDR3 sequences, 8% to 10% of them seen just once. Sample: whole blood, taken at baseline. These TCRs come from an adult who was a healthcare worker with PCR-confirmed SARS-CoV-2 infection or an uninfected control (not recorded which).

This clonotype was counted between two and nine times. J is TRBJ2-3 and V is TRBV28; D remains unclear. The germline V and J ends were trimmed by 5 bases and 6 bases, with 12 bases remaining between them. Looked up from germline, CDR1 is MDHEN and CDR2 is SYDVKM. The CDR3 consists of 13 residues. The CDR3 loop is CASSLGSGDTQYF. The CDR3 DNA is TGTGCCAGCAGTCTGGGTAGTGGGGATACGCAGTATTTT.

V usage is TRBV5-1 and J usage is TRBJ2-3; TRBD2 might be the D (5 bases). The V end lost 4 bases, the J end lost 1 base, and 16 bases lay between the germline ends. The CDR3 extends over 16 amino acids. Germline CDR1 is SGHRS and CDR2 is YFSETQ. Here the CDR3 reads CASSPRRGYRTDTQYF. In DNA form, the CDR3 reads TGCGCCAGCAGCCCAAGACGCGGGTACCGCACAGATACGCAGTATTTT.

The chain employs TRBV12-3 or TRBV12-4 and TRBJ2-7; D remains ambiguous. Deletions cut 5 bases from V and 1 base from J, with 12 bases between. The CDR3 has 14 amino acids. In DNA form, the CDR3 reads TGTGCCAGCAGTCAGAATCTTCTTTCCTACGAGCAGTACTTC. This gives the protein CASSQNLLSYEQYF.

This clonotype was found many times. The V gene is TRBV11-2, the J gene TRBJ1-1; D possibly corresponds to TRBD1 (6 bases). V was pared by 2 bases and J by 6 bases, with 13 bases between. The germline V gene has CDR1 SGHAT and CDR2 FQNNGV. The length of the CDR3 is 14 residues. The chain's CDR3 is CASSLNPQGAEAFF. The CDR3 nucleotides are TGTGCCAGCAGCTTAAACCCACAGGGCGCTGAAGCTTTCTTT.

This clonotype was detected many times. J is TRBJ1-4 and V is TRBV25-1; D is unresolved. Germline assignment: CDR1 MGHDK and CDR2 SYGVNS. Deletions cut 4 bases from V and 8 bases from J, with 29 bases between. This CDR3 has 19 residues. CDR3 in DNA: TGTGCCAGCAGTGGTAGACGCCTCGGACCCGGAGACCGAGGGGAAAAACTGTTTTTT. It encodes CASSGRRLGPGDRGEKLFF. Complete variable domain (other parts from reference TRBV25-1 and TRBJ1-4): EADIYQTPRYLVIGTGKKITLECSQTMGHDKMYWYQQDPGMELHLIHYSYGVNSTEKGDLSSESTVSRIRTEHFPLTLESARPSHTSQYLCASSGRRLGPGDRGEKLFFGSGTQLSVL.

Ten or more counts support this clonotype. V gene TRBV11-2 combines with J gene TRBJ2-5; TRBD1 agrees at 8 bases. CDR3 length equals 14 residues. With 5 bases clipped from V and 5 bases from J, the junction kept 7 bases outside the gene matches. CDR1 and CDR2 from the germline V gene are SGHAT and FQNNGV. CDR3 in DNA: TGTGCCAGCAGCCCCAGGGGGGACAGGGAGACCCAGTACTTC. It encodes CASSPRGDRETQYF.

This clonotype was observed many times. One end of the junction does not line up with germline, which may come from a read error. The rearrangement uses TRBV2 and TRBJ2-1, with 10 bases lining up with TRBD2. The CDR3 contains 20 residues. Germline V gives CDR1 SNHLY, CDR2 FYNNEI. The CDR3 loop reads CASSERLAGASHHSYNEQLF. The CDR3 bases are TGTGCCAGCAGTGAACGGCTAGCGGGGGCATCCCACCACTCCTACAATGAGCAGCTCTTC.

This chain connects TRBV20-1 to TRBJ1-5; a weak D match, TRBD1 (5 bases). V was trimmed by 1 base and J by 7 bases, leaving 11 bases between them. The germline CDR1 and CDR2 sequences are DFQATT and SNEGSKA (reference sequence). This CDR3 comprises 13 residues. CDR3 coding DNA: TGCAGTGCTAGAGGCAGGGTGGGGCAGCCCCAGCATTTT. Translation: CSARGRVGQPQHF.

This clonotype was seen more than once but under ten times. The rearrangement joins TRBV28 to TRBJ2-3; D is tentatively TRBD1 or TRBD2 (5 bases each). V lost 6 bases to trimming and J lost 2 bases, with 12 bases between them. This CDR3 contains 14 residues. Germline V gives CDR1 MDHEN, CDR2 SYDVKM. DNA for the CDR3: TGTGCCAGCAGGGGGGTAGCTGCCACAGATACGCAGTATTTT. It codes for CASRGVAATDTQYF.

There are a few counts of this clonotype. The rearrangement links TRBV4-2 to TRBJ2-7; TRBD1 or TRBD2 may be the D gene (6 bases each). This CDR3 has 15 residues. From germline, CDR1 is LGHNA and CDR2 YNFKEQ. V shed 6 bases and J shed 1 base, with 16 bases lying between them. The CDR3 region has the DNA TGTGCCAGCAGGGAGAGGGGGGAGGCGTCCTACGAGCAGTACTTC. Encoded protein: CASRERGEASYEQYF.

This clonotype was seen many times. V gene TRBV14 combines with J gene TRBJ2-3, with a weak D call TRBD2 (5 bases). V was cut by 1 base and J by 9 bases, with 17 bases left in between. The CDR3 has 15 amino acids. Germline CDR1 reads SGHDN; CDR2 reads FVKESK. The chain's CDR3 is CASSQAVLRVETQYF. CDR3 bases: TGTGCCAGCAGCCAAGCGGTATTGAGGGTTGAAACGCAGTATTTT.

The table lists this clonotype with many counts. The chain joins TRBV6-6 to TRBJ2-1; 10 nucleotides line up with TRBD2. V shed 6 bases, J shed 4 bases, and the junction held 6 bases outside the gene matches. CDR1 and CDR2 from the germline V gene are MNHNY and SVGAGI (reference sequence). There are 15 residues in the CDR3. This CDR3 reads CASSLAGEAYNEQFF. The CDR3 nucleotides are TGTGCCAGCAGCCTAGCGGGAGAAGCATACAATGAGCAGTTCTTC.

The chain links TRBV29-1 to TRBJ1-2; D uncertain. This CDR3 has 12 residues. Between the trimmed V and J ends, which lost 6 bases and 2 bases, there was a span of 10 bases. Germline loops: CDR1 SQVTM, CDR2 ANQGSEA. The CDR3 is CSVMDPNYGYTF. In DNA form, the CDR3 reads TGCAGCGTGATGGACCCGAACTATGGCTACACCTTC.

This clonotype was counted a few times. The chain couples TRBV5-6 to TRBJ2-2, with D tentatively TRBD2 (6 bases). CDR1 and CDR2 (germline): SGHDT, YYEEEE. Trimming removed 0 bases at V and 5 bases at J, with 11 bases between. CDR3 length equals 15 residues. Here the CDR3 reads CASSLAGVGTGELFF. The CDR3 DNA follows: TGTGCCAGCAGCTTGGCGGGAGTCGGTACCGGGGAGCTGTTTTTT.

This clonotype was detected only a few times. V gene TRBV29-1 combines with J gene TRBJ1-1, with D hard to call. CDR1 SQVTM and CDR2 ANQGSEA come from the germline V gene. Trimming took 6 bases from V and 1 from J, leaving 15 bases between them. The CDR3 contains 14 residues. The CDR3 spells CSVTSTVGNTEAFF. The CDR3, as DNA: TGCAGCGTAACATCGACTGTCGGGAACACTGAAGCTTTCTTT.

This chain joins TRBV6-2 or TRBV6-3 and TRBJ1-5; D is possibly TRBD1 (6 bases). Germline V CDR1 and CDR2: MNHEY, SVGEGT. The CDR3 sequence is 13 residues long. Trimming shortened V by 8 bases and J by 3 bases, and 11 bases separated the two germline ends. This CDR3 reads CASGTQINQPQHF. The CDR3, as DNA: TGTGCCAGCGGGACACAGATCAATCAGCCCCAGCATTTT.

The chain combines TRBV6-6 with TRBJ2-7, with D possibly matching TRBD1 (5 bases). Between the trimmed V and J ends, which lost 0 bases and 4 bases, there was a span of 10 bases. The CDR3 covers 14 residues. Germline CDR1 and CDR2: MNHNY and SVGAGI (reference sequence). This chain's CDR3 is CASSYSGRGYEQYF. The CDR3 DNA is TGTGCCAGCAGTTACTCGGGGCGTGGGTACGAGCAGTACTTC.

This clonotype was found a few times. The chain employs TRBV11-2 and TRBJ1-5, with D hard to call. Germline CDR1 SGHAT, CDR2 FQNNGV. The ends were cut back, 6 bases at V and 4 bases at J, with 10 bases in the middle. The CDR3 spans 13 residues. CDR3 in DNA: TGTGCCAGCAGTTACCTACAGAATCAGCCCCAGCATTTT. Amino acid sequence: CASSYLQNQPQHF.

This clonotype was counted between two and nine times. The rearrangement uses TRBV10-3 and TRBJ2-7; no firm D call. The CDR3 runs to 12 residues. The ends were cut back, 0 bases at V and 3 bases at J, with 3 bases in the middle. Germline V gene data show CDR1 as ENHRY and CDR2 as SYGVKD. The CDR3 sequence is CAISESSYEQYF. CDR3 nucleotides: TGTGCCATCAGTGAGTCCAGCTACGAGCAGTACTTC.

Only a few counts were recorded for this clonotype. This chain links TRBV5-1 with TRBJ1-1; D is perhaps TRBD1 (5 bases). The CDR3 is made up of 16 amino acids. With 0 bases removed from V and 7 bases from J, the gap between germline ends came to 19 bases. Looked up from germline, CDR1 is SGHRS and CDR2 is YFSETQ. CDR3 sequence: CASSLDPGRSIGEAFF. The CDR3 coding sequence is TGCGCCAGCAGCTTGGACCCGGGGCGGTCTATAGGTGAAGCTTTCTTT.

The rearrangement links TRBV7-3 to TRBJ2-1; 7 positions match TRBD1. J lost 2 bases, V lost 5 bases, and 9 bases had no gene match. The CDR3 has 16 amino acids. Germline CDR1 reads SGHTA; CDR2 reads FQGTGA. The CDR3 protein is CASSPSDRVTYNEQFF. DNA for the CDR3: TGTGCCAGCAGCCCCAGTGACAGGGTAACCTACAATGAGCAGTTCTTC.